One sample yielded the 23 T cell receptor beta chains listed below, sequenced in a study of control samples from healthy donors and cancer patients. Measured with immunoSEQ multiplex PCR; TCRdb has only the in-frame clones, and not every one. The profile shows 400,000 to 450,000 clones, over 75% of them singletons. What was sequenced was PBMCs. The receptors were gathered from a man aged 35-49 years with head and neck cancer.

The J gene is TRBJ2-7, the V gene TRBV28, with a tentative D call TRBD2 (6 bases). V dropped 8 bases and J dropped 4 bases, with 6 bases sitting between them. From germline, CDR1 is MDHEN and CDR2 SYDVKM. The CDR3 has 10 amino acids. The CDR3: CASGGYEQYF. In nucleotides, the CDR3 is TGTGCCAGCGGGGGGTACGAGCAGTACTTC.

This clone was found once. This sequence joins TRBV27 and TRBJ2-1; TRBD1 aligns across 8 bases. The CDR3 extends over 13 amino acids. CDR1 is MNHEY and CDR2 is SMNVEV in the germline V gene (reference sequence). Trimming removed 8 bases from V and 4 bases from J; junction bases left unmatched: 4. CDR3 DNA sequence: TGTGCCAGCCGACAGGGGTTGTACAATGAGCAGTTCTTC. It is translated as CASRQGLYNEQFF.

The V and J genes are TRBV3-1 (or the pseudogene TRBV3-2) and TRBJ1-5, with D uncertain. The ends were cut back, 0 bases at V and 6 bases at J, with 6 bases in the middle. The V gene's germline CDR1 is LGHDT and CDR2 YNNKEL (reference sequence). The CDR3 sequence is 13 residues long. CDR3 DNA sequence: TGTGCCAGCAGCCAAGATCGTGTTCAGCCCCAGCATTTT. It specifies CASSQDRVQPQHF.

The chain combines TRBV27 with TRBJ2-1, with D tentatively TRBD2 (5 bases). Germline loops: CDR1 MNHEY, CDR2 SMNVEV (reference sequence). The CDR3 sequence is 16 residues long. Trimming left V 3 bases short and J 4 bases short, with 16 bases between. The CDR3 sequence is CASSFRRSISYNEQFF. Written as DNA, the CDR3 is TGTGCCAGCAGTTTCCGGAGGTCCATTTCTTACAATGAGCAGTTCTTC.

The chain recombines TRBV7-2 with TRBJ1-6; possibly TRBD1 for D (5 bases). Germline V gene sequence: CDR1 SGHTA, CDR2 FQGNSA. The V end lost 3 bases, the J end lost 11 bases, and 8 bases lay between the germline ends. The length of the CDR3 is 12 residues. The CDR3 DNA sequence: TGTGCCAGCAGCTTCATACAGGCACCCCTCCACTTT. Protein: CASSFIQAPLHF.

The chain has TRBV30 and TRBJ1-5, with D maybe TRBD1 (6 bases). The CDR3 consists of 15 residues. Trimming cost V 4 bases and J 4 bases, with 17 bases left between them. Germline V gives CDR1 GTSNPN, CDR2 SVGIG (reference sequence). The CDR3 spells CAWNKQGPVNQPQHF. CDR3 in DNA: TGTGCCTGGAACAAACAGGGCCCGGTGAATCAGCCCCAGCATTTT. The whole variable domain, remainder taken from reference TRBV30 and TRBJ1-5, is SQTIHQWPATLVQPVGSPLSLECTVEGTSNPNLYWYRQAAGRGLQLLFYSVGIGQISSEVPQNLSASRPQDRQFILSSKKLLLSDSGFYLCAWNKQGPVNQPQHFGDGTRLSIL.

The chain is built from TRBV5-1 and TRBJ2-3; 8 bases align to TRBD1. From germline, CDR1 is SGHRS and CDR2 YFSETQ. V gave up 3 bases and J gave up 6 bases; unmatched junction bases: 9. This CDR3 has 15 amino acids. The CDR3 DNA follows: TGCGCCAGCAGCTCGATCGACAGGGGAGGCGATACGCAGTATTTT. Translation gives CASSSIDRGGDTQYF.

This chain joins TRBV28 and TRBJ1-5, with D maybe TRBD1 (5 bases). V lost 7 bases and J lost 2, with 18 bases in between. Germline CDR1 and CDR2: MDHEN and SYDVKM. The CDR3 length is 16 residues. The CDR3 sequence: CASTLQGFEGNQPQHF. For the CDR3, the DNA is TGTGCCAGCACCCTCCAGGGTTTCGAGGGCAATCAGCCCCAGCATTTT.

This clone was observed a single time. The chain employs TRBV7-2 and TRBJ2-1; TRBD1 matches at 9 bases. The CDR3 length is 15 residues. The germline V gene has CDR1 SGHTA and CDR2 FQGNSA. V shed 5 bases, J shed 2 bases, and the junction held 4 bases outside the gene matches. The chain's CDR3 is CASSLDRGAYNEQFF. CDR3 coding DNA: TGTGCCAGCAGCCTGGACAGGGGAGCCTACAATGAGCAGTTCTTC.

The chain uses TRBV19 and TRBJ1-5; D gene ambiguous. From germline, CDR1 is LNHDA and CDR2 SQIVND (reference sequence). This CDR3 is 14 amino acids long. V was cut by 2 bases and J by 7 bases, with 12 bases left in between. The CDR3 DNA follows: TGTGCCAGTAGTATAAGCCCCCAAGGACAGCCCCAGCATTTT. As protein: CASSISPQGQPQHF.

The chain links TRBV28 to TRBJ1-5; maybe TRBD1 (6 bases). The V and J ends lost 3 bases and 9 bases respectively, with 18 bases between them. CDR1 and CDR2 from the germline V gene are MDHEN and SYDVKM. The CDR3 has 15 residues. In DNA, the CDR3 is TGTGCCAGCAGTTTGTCGGGGGGCGCGGTCCTGCCCCAGCATTTT. The encoded protein is CASSLSGGAVLPQHF.

This chain connects TRBV6-5 to TRBJ2-4; maybe TRBD1 (6 bases). The CDR3 length is 16 residues. Germline V CDR1 and CDR2: MNHEY, SVGAGI. Trimming stripped 3 bases from V and 0 bases from J, with 12 bases between. CDR3 sequence: CASSYDRKVAKNIQYF. CDR3 nucleotides: TGTGCCAGCAGTTATGACAGGAAAGTAGCCAAAAACATTCAGTACTTC.

This chain uses TRBV7-9 with TRBJ1-5, with unresolved D. The CDR3 has 13 amino acids. Trimming pared 1 base from V and 7 bases from J, leaving 8 bases between. Germline V gives CDR1 SEHNR, CDR2 FQNEAQ (reference sequence). This chain's CDR3 is CASSLGFAQPQHF. CDR3 DNA: TGTGCCAGCAGCTTAGGATTCGCACAGCCCCAGCATTTT. Complete variable domain (other parts from reference TRBV7-9 and TRBJ1-5): DTGVSQNPRHKITKRGQNVTFRCDPISEHNRLYWYRQTLGQGPEFLTYFQNEAQLEKSRLLSDRFSAERPKGSFSTLEIQRTEQGDSAMYLCASSLGFAQPQHFGDGTRLSIL.

The chain uses TRBV4-1 and TRBJ2-6; possibly TRBD1 for D (6 bases). The CDR3 sequence is 18 residues long. The ends were cut back, 0 bases at V and 3 bases at J, with 15 bases in the middle. In germline, CDR1 is MGHRA, CDR2 YSYEKL. The CDR3 sequence is CASSQDRTGIDGANVLTF. Here the CDR3 DNA reads TGCGCCAGCAGCCAAGACCGCACAGGGATTGATGGGGCCAACGTCCTGACTTTC.

The sample holds one count of this clone. This chain joins TRBV5-1 and TRBJ1-5; D perhaps matches TRBD1 (5 bases). The V gene lost 4 bases and the J gene lost 3 bases, with 11 bases spanning the gap. CDR3 length: 14 amino acids. CDR1 and CDR2 from the germline V gene are SGHRS and YFSETQ. In DNA form, the CDR3 reads TGCGCCAGCAGCATCGGGGACTTCAATCAGCCCCAGCATTTT. Protein: CASSIGDFNQPQHF.

V and J are TRBV6-2 or TRBV6-3 and TRBJ2-2; no firm D call. Germline CDR1 and CDR2: MNHEY and SVGEGT. Trimming stripped 2 bases from V and 4 bases from J, with 17 bases between. The CDR3 spans 17 residues. The CDR3 loop is CASSYGDVRIGTGELFF. For the CDR3, the DNA is TGTGCCAGCAGTTACGGTGACGTCAGGATAGGCACCGGGGAGCTGTTTTTT.

The chain uses TRBV27 and TRBJ2-3; 8 bases are shared with TRBD2. The CDR3 is 18 residues long. Germline V gene lookup returns CDR1 MNHEY and CDR2 SMNVEV (reference sequence). V shed 3 bases and J 1 base; nucleotides not matched to a gene: 12. CDR3: CASSFQRGSGSRTDTQYF. For the CDR3, the DNA is TGTGCCAGCAGTTTCCAGAGGGGGAGCGGGAGTCGCACAGATACGCAGTATTTT.

This chain uses TRBV5-3 with TRBJ1-1; weak D call: TRBD1 (5 bases). TRBV5-3 qualifies as an ORF whose function is uncertain. Between the trimmed V and J ends, which lost 2 bases and 11 bases, there was a span of 13 bases. The CDR3 is 12 residues long. The CDR3 bases are TGTGCCAGAAGCTTATGGGAAAAGGGGGCTTTCTTT. It yields the protein CARSLWEKGAFF.

This clone turned up a few times. The sample contains more than one DNA sequence encoding this CDR3. This rearrangement joins TRBV6-5 to TRBJ1-5; TRBD1 is a possible D gene (6 bases). Deletions cut 5 bases from V and 4 bases from J, with 12 bases between. The CDR3 covers 14 residues. Germline V gene lookup returns CDR1 MNHEY and CDR2 SVGAGI. In DNA, the CDR3 is TGTGCCAGCAGTCCGACAGGACTTAATCAGCCCCAGCATTTT. Protein sequence: CASSPTGLNQPQHF.

Comment on this clone: Other DNA sequences in this sample translate to the same CDR3. The chain is built from TRBV20-1 and TRBJ1-2; D gene uncertain. Germline CDR1 reads DFQATT; CDR2 reads SNEGSKA (reference sequence). The CDR3 is 9 residues long. V was cut by 3 bases and J by 8 bases, with 4 bases left in between. The CDR3 protein is CSAREGYTF. DNA of the CDR3: TGCAGTGCTAGGGAGGGCTACACCTTC.

J is TRBJ1-3 and V is TRBV9, with D possibly being TRBD1 (6 bases). Trimming took 3 bases from V and 7 from J, leaving 14 bases between them. This CDR3 is 14 amino acids long. Per germline, CDR1 SGDLS and CDR2 YYNGEE. DNA for the CDR3: TGTGCCAGCAGCGCACCGGGACACTGGAACACCATATATTTT. It encodes CASSAPGHWNTIYF. The full variable domain, in which reference TRBV9 and TRBJ1-3 provide the parts outside the CDR3, is DSGVTQTPKHLITATGQRVTLRCSPRSGDLSVYWYQQSLDQGLQFLIQYYNGEERAKGNILERFSAQQFPDLHSELNLSSLELGDSALYFCASSAPGHWNTIYFGEGSWLTVV.

The chain employs TRBV24-1 and TRBJ2-1, with a weak D call TRBD2 (5 bases). V lost 9 bases to trimming and J lost 6 bases, with 20 bases between them. The V gene's germline CDR1 is KGHDR and CDR2 SFDVKD. The CDR3 is 15 residues long. CDR3 sequence reads: CATGRTDWEPNEQFF. CDR3 DNA: TGTGCCACCGGTAGGACGGACTGGGAACCCAATGAGCAGTTCTTC.

The genes are TRBV14 and TRBJ2-7; no reliable D call. Germline loops: CDR1 SGHDN, CDR2 FVKESK. Trimming removed 1 base at V and 2 bases at J, with 9 bases between. There are 14 residues in the CDR3. The CDR3 DNA is TGTGCCAGCAGCCAAGTGCTGGGCACCTACGAGCAGTACTTC. Encoded protein: CASSQVLGTYEQYF.